Below are 25 T cell receptor beta chains sequenced from a single sample in a study of immune evolution from preneoplasia to lung adenocarcinoma. Assay used: immunoSEQ multiplex PCR; TCRdb lists only in-frame clones, some missing. The sample lists 9,500 to 13,000 clones, more than 65% occurring once. The sample was FFPE minimally invasive lung adenocarcinoma tissue. These receptors were collected from a person aged 70 to 80 with lung adenocarcinoma.

The V call is TRBV2, the J call TRBJ1-5, with a tentative D call TRBD1 (5 bases). The CDR3 has 14 amino acids. V was clipped by 2 bases and J by 2 bases, with 7 bases between them. The germline V gene encodes CDR1 SNHLY and CDR2 FYNNEI. CDR3 DNA sequence: TGTGCCAGCAGTGAAAGGGGAGGCAATCAGCCCCAGCATTTT. It encodes CASSERGGNQPQHF.

V gene TRBV5-1 combines with J gene TRBJ2-1; 11 bases map to TRBD2. Germline loops: CDR1 SGHRS, CDR2 YFSETQ. This CDR3 comprises 16 residues. With 0 bases clipped from V and 4 bases from J, the junction kept 3 bases outside the gene matches. The CDR3 region is CASSLAGTSGYNEQFF. Here the CDR3 DNA reads TGCGCCAGCAGCTTGGCCGGGACTAGCGGATACAATGAGCAGTTCTTC.

V usage is TRBV29-1 and J usage is TRBJ1-1, with D possibly being TRBD1 (6 bases). Looked up from germline, CDR1 is SQVTM and CDR2 is ANQGSEA. This CDR3 has 15 residues. V lost 0 bases, J lost 1 base, and 12 bases lay in between. CDR3 bases: TGCAGCGTTGAAGATCTTAACAGGGCGAACACTGAAGCTTTCTTT. Its translation: CSVEDLNRANTEAFF.

This chain links TRBV28 with TRBJ1-5; D gene unclear. CDR3 length equals 15 residues. Germline V lookup: CDR1 MDHEN, CDR2 SYDVKM. Trimming stripped 3 bases from V and 2 bases from J, with 11 bases between. The CDR3 region is CASSFGGMGNQPQHF. CDR3 coding DNA: TGTGCCAGCAGTTTCGGAGGGATGGGCAATCAGCCCCAGCATTTT.

This clone appeared once. The chain joins TRBV6-5 to TRBJ2-3, with D perhaps matching TRBD1 (6 bases). Germline V gene data show CDR1 as MNHEY and CDR2 as SVGAGI. V lost 8 bases and J lost 3, with 12 bases in between. This CDR3 has 13 amino acids. The CDR3 sequence is CASRPQGTDTQYF. As DNA, the CDR3 is TGTGCCAGCCGACCACAGGGTACAGATACGCAGTATTTT.

DNA of the CDR3: TGTGCCAGTGTGAAGGGGCTTCTGAACACTGAAGCTTTCTTT. Its translation: CASVKGLLNTEAFF. The chain recombines TRBV28 with TRBJ1-1, with D maybe TRBD1 (5 bases). The CDR3 sequence is 14 residues long. Trimming cost V 9 bases and J 0 bases, with 14 bases left between them. Germline lookup yields CDR1 MDHEN and CDR2 SYDVKM.

V is TRBV15 and J is TRBJ2-3; 7 bases map to TRBD1. Germline V gene sequence: CDR1 LNHNV, CDR2 YYDKDF (reference sequence). The CDR3 loop spans 12 amino acids. The ends lost 4 bases at V and 11 bases at J; junction bases unmatched: 6. The CDR3 DNA follows: TGTGCCACCAGCACACAGGGGATGGGGCAGTATTTT. Amino acids: CATSTQGMGQYF.

The J gene is TRBJ1-5, the V gene TRBV29-1; D unclear. The CDR3 runs 13 residues. Trimming cost V 6 bases and J 2 bases, with 11 bases left between them. The germline V gene encodes CDR1 SQVTM and CDR2 ANQGSEA. CDR3 nucleotides: TGCAGCGTGCGGGCGGCAGGCAATCAGCCCCAGCATTTT. This codes for CSVRAAGNQPQHF. Looking up the rest from reference TRBV29-1 and TRBJ1-5 gives the full variable domain: SAVISQKPSRDICQRGTSLTIQCQVDSQVTMMFWYRQQPGQSLTLIATANQGSEATYESGFVIDKFPISRPNLTFSTLTVSNMSPEDSSIYLCSVRAAGNQPQHFGDGTRLSIL.

This CDR3 is CASSPGGGETQYF. The CDR3 nucleotides read TGCGCCAGCAGCCCCGGAGGCGGAGAGACCCAGTACTTC. The chain is built from TRBV4-1 and TRBJ2-5, with D possibly TRBD2 on 5 matching bases. Trimming left V 4 bases short and J 4 bases short, with 10 bases between. Germline V gene data show CDR1 as MGHRA and CDR2 as YSYEKL. There are 13 residues in the CDR3.

This chain connects TRBV12-5 to TRBJ2-7, with 12 positions matching TRBD1. V lost 1 base, J lost 7 bases, and 5 bases stayed unmatched. Per the germline V gene, CDR1 is LGHNT and CDR2 is FRNRAP. CDR3 length: 15 residues. CDR3 nucleotide sequence: TGTGCTAGTGGTTTGGGGGGACAGGGGGCTGAAGAGCAGTACTTC. This codes for CASGLGGQGAEEQYF.

The CDR3 here is CASSERRVHGYTF. CDR3 DNA: TGTGCCAGCAGTGAAAGGAGGGTGCATGGCTACACCTTC. The chain employs TRBV6-1 and TRBJ1-2; D is ambiguous. The CDR3 has 13 amino acids. Germline CDR1 reads MNHNS; CDR2 reads SASEGT. V was pared by 2 bases and J by 6 bases, with 10 bases between.

The gene calls are TRBV7-9 and TRBJ2-7; TRBD2 agrees at 8 bases. The germline V gene has CDR1 SEHNR and CDR2 FQNEAQ (reference sequence). After removal of 4 bases from V and 5 bases from J, the junction contained 13 bases not matched to a gene. The CDR3 loop spans 16 amino acids. The CDR3 spells CASSSAGREGTNEQYF. CDR3 nucleotide sequence: TGTGCCAGCAGCTCCGCCGGACGGGAGGGGACCAACGAGCAGTACTTC. The full variable domain, with the rest looked up from reference TRBV7-9 and TRBJ2-7, is DTGVSQNPRHKITKRGQNVTFRCDPISEHNRLYWYRQTLGQGPEFLTYFQNEAQLEKSRLLSDRFSAERPKGSFSTLEIQRTEQGDSAMYLCASSSAGREGTNEQYFGPGTRLTVT.

The chain recombines TRBV4-1 with TRBJ1-5; possible D gene TRBD1, 5 bases. CDR3 length: 15 amino acids. V was shortened by 1 base and J by 0 bases, with 7 bases between the two germline ends. Germline V lookup: CDR1 MGHRA, CDR2 YSYEKL. CDR3 region: CASSQGGLSNQPQHF. The CDR3 nucleotides are TGCGCCAGCAGCCAAGGGGGCCTTAGCAATCAGCCCCAGCATTTT.

The rearrangement uses TRBV7-9 and TRBJ1-2; possibly TRBD1 for D (6 bases). CDR3 length: 15 residues. CDR1 is SEHNR and CDR2 is FQNEAQ in the germline V gene (reference sequence). Deletions cut 5 bases from V and 6 bases from J, with 19 bases between. This CDR3 is CASSAGVTGSHGYTF. CDR3 bases: TGTGCCAGCAGCGCAGGGGTCACAGGTTCCCATGGCTACACCTTC.

J is TRBJ2-4 and V is TRBV7-8; 8 bases are a match to TRBD1. Germline V CDR1 and CDR2: SGHVS, FQNEAQ. The CDR3 consists of 18 residues. J lost 3 bases, V lost 0 bases, and 10 bases had no gene match. The CDR3: CASSLAGQGAVGKNIQYF. In DNA, the CDR3 is TGTGCCAGCAGCTTAGCGGGGCAGGGGGCGGTAGGCAAAAACATTCAGTACTTC.

This sequence joins TRBV5-6 and TRBJ1-5; D not certain. V lost 4 bases, J lost 10 bases, and 12 bases lay in between. Germline CDR1 SGHDT, CDR2 YYEEEE. The CDR3 sequence is 12 residues long. CDR3 sequence (DNA): TGTGCCAGCAGCGTAGGATTAAGTCCCCAGCATTTT. It encodes CASSVGLSPQHF. Variable domain in full (rest from reference TRBV5-6 and TRBJ1-5): DAGVTQSPTHLIKTRGQQVTLRCSPKSGHDTVSWYQQALGQGPQFIFQYYEEEERQRGNFPDRFSGHQFPNYSSELNVNALLLGDSALYLCASSVGLSPQHFGDGTRLSIL.

This clone was recorded a few times. The chain carries TRBV14 and TRBJ2-3; D is unresolved. This CDR3 is built from 15 residues. V dropped 4 bases and J dropped 2 bases, with 13 bases sitting between them. The V gene's germline CDR1 is SGHDN and CDR2 FVKESK. The CDR3: CASSRFYPVTDTQYF. CDR3 DNA sequence: TGTGCCAGCAGCCGGTTCTATCCGGTCACAGATACGCAGTATTTT. Together with reference TRBV14 and TRBJ2-3, the CDR3 gives the full variable domain: EAGVTQFPSHSVIEKGQTVTLRCDPISGHDNLYWYRRVMGKEIKFLLHFVKESKQDESGMPNNRFLAERTGGTYSTLKVQPAELEDSGVYFCASSRFYPVTDTQYFGPGTRLTVL.

The chain couples TRBV27 to TRBJ2-1; D possibly corresponds to TRBD1 (5 bases). Between the trimmed V and J ends, which lost 5 bases and 9 bases, there was a span of 11 bases. CDR3 length: 12 amino acids. Germline lookup yields CDR1 MNHEY and CDR2 SMNVEV (reference sequence). This CDR3 reads CASSGANSEQFF. CDR3 bases: TGTGCCAGCAGTGGGGCCAATAGTGAGCAGTTCTTC.

V usage is TRBV9 and J usage is TRBJ1-1; no clear D gene. Germline CDR1 reads SGDLS; CDR2 reads YYNGEE. The ends were cut back, 3 bases at V and 1 base at J, with 7 bases in the middle. The CDR3 consists of 13 residues. CDR3 sequence: CASSADWNTEAFF. CDR3 sequence (DNA): TGTGCCAGCAGCGCGGACTGGAACACTGAAGCTTTCTTT. Based on the CDR3 plus reference TRBV9 and TRBJ1-1, the full variable domain is DSGVTQTPKHLITATGQRVTLRCSPRSGDLSVYWYQQSLDQGLQFLIQYYNGEERAKGNILERFSAQQFPDLHSELNLSSLELGDSALYFCASSADWNTEAFFGQGTRLTVV.

The V call is TRBV6-5, the J call TRBJ2-1; 8 bases are shared with TRBD2. Germline V gene data show CDR1 as MNHEY and CDR2 as SVGAGI. The CDR3 has 15 residues. After removal of 6 bases from V and 4 bases from J, the junction contained 8 bases not matched to a gene. CDR3 bases: TGTGCCAGCAGATCCGATGGACTAGCTTACAATGAGCAGTTCTTC. Protein product: CASRSDGLAYNEQFF.

CDR3 sequence reads: CASSSRTDTQYF. In DNA form, the CDR3 reads TGTGCCAGCAGCTCCCGGACAGATACGCAGTATTTT. V usage is TRBV11-3 and J usage is TRBJ2-3; D not resolved. V dropped 4 bases and J dropped 3 bases, with 5 bases sitting between them. The CDR3 loop spans 12 amino acids. Germline CDR1 SGHNT, CDR2 YENEEA.

This chain uses TRBV28 with TRBJ1-4; 8 positions match TRBD1. The CDR3 is 14 residues long. Trimming removed 6 bases from V and 8 bases from J; junction bases left unmatched: 8. In germline, CDR1 is MDHEN, CDR2 SYDVKM. The CDR3 region is CASRSRQGWEKLFF. CDR3 nucleotide sequence: TGTGCCAGCAGATCAAGACAGGGGTGGGAAAAACTGTTTTTT. Based on the CDR3 plus reference TRBV28 and TRBJ1-4, the full variable domain is DVKVTQSSRYLVKRTGEKVFLECVQDMDHENMFWYRQDPGLGLRLIYFSYDVKMKEKGDIPEGYSVSREKKERFSLILESASTNQTSMYLCASRSRQGWEKLFFGSGTQLSVL.

The chain couples TRBV7-9 to TRBJ1-2; D is ambiguous. Trimming removed 0 bases from V and 6 bases from J, with 5 bases in between. Germline V CDR1 and CDR2: SEHNR, FQNEAQ (reference sequence). CDR3 size: 12 residues. CDR3 protein: CASSLAGDGYTF. The DNA for the CDR3 is TGTGCCAGCAGCTTAGCGGGTGATGGCTACACCTTC.

This clone has more than one count but fewer than ten. The V and J genes are TRBV5-1 and TRBJ2-1, with D maybe TRBD1 (5 bases). The CDR3 is 13 amino acids. V dropped 2 bases and J dropped 7 bases, with 10 bases sitting between them. Looked up from germline, CDR1 is SGHRS and CDR2 is YFSETQ. CDR3 sequence reads: CASSLSQGNEQFF. The DNA for the CDR3 is TGCGCCAGCAGCTTATCGCAGGGTAATGAGCAGTTCTTC.

V gene TRBV28 combines with J gene TRBJ1-2; 10 nucleotides line up with TRBD1. In germline, CDR1 is MDHEN, CDR2 SYDVKM. Trimming took 6 bases from V and 8 from J; bases not matched to a gene: 12. This CDR3 contains 15 residues. CDR3 bases: TGTGCCAGCAGAGGATCCGGGACAGGGGTGTCGGGCTACACCTTC. It yields the protein CASRGSGTGVSGYTF.